The T cell receptor (beta chain) described here comes from a study of cytomegalovirus exposure and HLA in healthy donors. The PCR had 60 Vbeta and 13 Jbeta primers. Libraries were prepared by immunoSEQ multiplex PCR; TCRdb keeps only in-frame clonotypes and omits some of them. Of 55,000 or so clones in the sample, around four fifths are singletons; the top ten hold approximately 1.4%. Germline CDR1 reads SGHTA; CDR2 reads FQGTGA. Trimming pared 0 bases from V and 3 bases from J, leaving 10 bases between. This CDR3 has 15 residues. Sample: PBMCs. The clonotype originates from a man aged 25 to 40 in good health and CMV-seronegative. The rearrangement joins TRBV7-3 to TRBJ2-3; D is unresolved. This chain's CDR3 is CASSLTSAETDTQYF. The CDR3 region has the DNA TGTGCCAGCAGCTTAACGTCCGCTGAGACAGATACGCAGTATTTT. The full variable domain, with the rest looked up from reference TRBV7-3 and TRBJ2-3, is GAGVSQTPSNKVTEKGKYVELRCDPISGHTALYWYRQSLGQGPEFLIYFQGTGAADDSGLPNDRFFAVRPEGSVSTLKIQRTERGDSAVYLCASSLTSAETDTQYFGPGTRLTVL.